This TCR beta chain was found in a study of siplizumab effects on memory and regulatory T cells. Study findings and constraints: Naive T cells looked more diverse than memory cells, and they looked like major contributors to the alloresponse.

Per sample, the assay covered approximately 94,000 TCR templates. Clones were read by immunoSEQ multiplex PCR, and TCRdb kept only the in-frame ones, dropping some. This sample has over 70,000 clones, with about nine tenths found just once. Germline V gene lookup returns CDR1 LNHDA and CDR2 SQIVND (reference sequence). The CDR3 is 17 amino acids. The junction had 15 bases not matched to a gene; V was cut back by 8 bases and J by 0 bases. On this clone itself: Its antigen is unknown.

The receptor was isolated from a human donor in good health. Sequences were obtained from CD4+ T cells sorted from blood. V gene TRBV19 combines with J gene TRBJ1-1; 7 bases match TRBD1. In DNA, the CDR3 is TGTGCCAGTGCCGGAGGGGGCGTTTTTGGGATGAACACTGAAGCTTTCTTT. Its translation is CASAGGGVFGMNTEAFF. Complete variable domain (other parts from reference TRBV19 and TRBJ1-1): DGGITQSPKYLFRKEGQNVTLSCEQNLNHDAMYWYRQDPGQGLRLIYYSQIVNDFQKGDIAEGYSVSREKKESFPLTVTSAQKNPTAFYLCASAGGGVFGMNTEAFFGQGTRLTVV.